One and the same sample provided the 18 T cell receptor beta chains below, sequenced in a study of CXCR3-negative and CXCR3-positive naive CD8 T cells. The study's findings and limits: For CXCR3-positive naive cells, TRB CDR3s were more hydrophobic than those of CXCR3-negative naive cells.

The libraries of TRB cDNA were constructed through 5' RACE using UMI labels. For each CDR3 protein, TCRdb gives one entry from its re-call of the 5' RACE reads, without DNA. The sample totals about 89,000 distinct CDR3 sequences. No antigen has been assigned to these receptors. Material: naive CXCR3+ CD8+ T cells from blood. Subset: CD45RO-CCR7+CD27+CD95- naive CD8+ T cells expressing CXCR3 (TNR3+). Source of these receptors: a human donor in good health. Some clones in this sample may be carry-over from other donors' samples.

V is TRBV5-5 and J is TRBJ2-7; TCRdb gives TRBD1 as the D gene, but with no DNA this cannot be confirmed. Germline values: CDR1 SGHKS, CDR2 YYEKEE (reference sequence). The CDR3 is made up of 15 amino acids. Here the CDR3 reads CASSFGDNKFYEQYF.

The CDR3: CASSNSGSGNEQFF. The gene calls are TRBV6-5 and TRBJ2-1; the D call from TCRdb, TRBD2, cannot be confirmed without DNA. Looked up from germline, CDR1 is MNHEY and CDR2 is SVGAGI. The CDR3 spans 14 residues.

The chain has TRBV29-1 and TRBJ1-1; the TRBD1 assignment by TCRdb is unverifiable without DNA. The CDR3 has 13 amino acids. From germline, CDR1 is SQVTM and CDR2 ANQGSEA. CDR3 protein: CSVGTGRGTEAFF.

The genes are TRBV7-9 and TRBJ2-7; TCRdb names TRBD2, which stays unverified in the absence of DNA. The germline V gene has CDR1 SEHNR and CDR2 FQNEAQ (reference sequence). The CDR3 covers 17 residues. The CDR3 here is CASSHQETSSSFDEQYF.

The chain joins TRBV27 to TRBJ2-1; TCRdb's D call, TRBD1, is unchecked because there is no DNA. This CDR3 contains 17 residues. The germline CDR1 and CDR2 sequences are MNHEY and SMNVEV (reference sequence). The CDR3: CASSSHAGRGPNNEQFF.

The chain has TRBV7-2 and TRBJ2-7; the D gene TCRdb calls, TRBD1, cannot be checked with no DNA. Looked up from germline, CDR1 is SGHTA and CDR2 is FQGNSA. The CDR3 loop spans 15 amino acids. This CDR3 is CASSTAGQVAYEQYF.

V is TRBV11-3 and J is TRBJ2-5; the D call from TCRdb, TRBD1, cannot be confirmed without DNA. The CDR3 consists of 15 residues. Germline CDR1 SGHNT, CDR2 YENEEA. CDR3 amino acids: CASSPSTGGQETQYF.

The chain has TRBV4-3 and TRBJ2-2; TCRdb designates TRBD1, a call that cannot be tested without DNA. The CDR3 contains 14 residues. Looked up from germline, CDR1 is LGHNA and CDR2 is YSLEER. CDR3 protein: CASSQRGVAGELFF.

The rearrangement joins TRBV20-1 to TRBJ2-5; TCRdb selects TRBD1, and the lack of DNA leaves this call unchecked. CDR3 length: 14 residues. Germline V CDR1 and CDR2: DFQATT, SNEGSKA (reference sequence). This CDR3 is CSADPRDIEETQYF.

The J gene is TRBJ1-5, the V gene TRBV6-2 or TRBV6-3. CDR3 size: 13 residues. The germline V gene encodes CDR1 MNHEY and CDR2 SVGEGT. The CDR3 here is CASKDNVNQPQHF.

V is TRBV6-2 or TRBV6-3 and J is TRBJ2-7; TCRdb's assignment of TRBD1 cannot be checked, as there is no DNA. Germline V gene lookup returns CDR1 MNHEY and CDR2 SVGEGT. This CDR3 contains 14 residues. The CDR3 spells CASSPGTGVNEQYF.

The CDR3 protein is CASSPGPSQETQYF. This chain joins TRBV7-9 and TRBJ2-5. Germline V gene lookup returns CDR1 SEHNR and CDR2 FQNEAQ (reference sequence). The CDR3 is 14 amino acids.

The CDR3 protein is CASSLALAGGQGGTDTQYF. The J gene is TRBJ2-3, the V gene TRBV12-3 or TRBV12-4; TCRdb's D call of TRBD2 is untestable without DNA. CDR3 length equals 19 residues.

The chain links TRBV2 to TRBJ2-1. The germline gives CDR1 SNHLY, CDR2 FYNNEI. The length of the CDR3 is 13 residues. CDR3 amino acids: CASSGGDYNEQFF.

The V and J genes are TRBV27 and TRBJ2-3; TCRdb calls TRBD1, which cannot be checked without DNA. The CDR3 spans 13 residues. Germline CDR1 MNHEY, CDR2 SMNVEV (reference sequence). The CDR3 sequence: CASSPPGVDTQYF.

CDR3: CSASHGGTPWEQYF. J is TRBJ2-7 and V is TRBV20-1; the TRBD1 assignment by TCRdb is unverifiable without DNA. CDR3 size: 14 residues. Germline V gene data show CDR1 as DFQATT and CDR2 as SNEGSKA (reference sequence).

The chain carries TRBV6-2 or TRBV6-3 and TRBJ2-7. CDR3 size: 13 residues. CDR1 is MNHEY and CDR2 is SVGEGT in the germline V gene. CDR3 sequence: CASSYAGTYEQYF.

The V and J genes are TRBV29-1 and TRBJ2-1. This CDR3 is 13 amino acids long. Germline CDR1 SQVTM, CDR2 ANQGSEA. CDR3 amino acids: CSLIPLSANEQFF.